This T cell receptor beta chain came from a study of blood T cells in healthy people across ages. The use of a sample-barcoded 5' primer and a J-beta primer mix characterized a second PCR of about 7 to 12 cycles. TCRdb reprocessed the 5' RACE reads with MiXCR, giving one entry per CDR3 protein. The table lists about 1.4 million distinct CDR3 sequences, around 55% of them singletons, with 6.7% in the top ten. Sequences were obtained from blood. This receptor was obtained from a man aged 18 to 29 in good health.

The DNA of the CDR3 is TGCAGCGTTGAAAATTCGGGATTTCAAGAGACCCAGTACTTC. It is translated as CSVENSGFQETQYF. This chain uses TRBV29-1 with TRBJ2-5; the D gene is possibly TRBD2 (5 bases). The germline gives CDR1 SQVTM, CDR2 ANQGSEA. V was trimmed by 2 bases and J by 2 bases, leaving 12 bases between them. This CDR3 comprises 14 residues.